This T cell receptor (beta chain) stems from a study of T cell changes during pregnancy in multiple sclerosis. The ends were cut back, 5 bases at V and 0 bases at J, with 19 bases in the middle. Germline values: CDR1 MNHEY, CDR2 SMNVEV (reference sequence). The CDR3 is 17 residues long. Data came from immunoSEQ multiplex PCR; TCRdb stores just in-frame clones and leaves some out. The sample contains more than 95,000 clones, roughly 93% of which appear only once. The chain uses TRBV27 and TRBJ1-2; D is unresolved. The material sequenced was peripheral blood, taken after pregnancy. The receptor comes from a female donor with multiple sclerosis, enrolled in a pregnancy study. CDR3 in amino acids: CASSPTERFLANYGYTF. The DNA for the CDR3 is TGTGCCAGCAGTCCGACCGAACGGTTTCTAGCTAACTATGGCTACACCTTC.